The TCR beta chain described here comes from a study of T-cell reconstitution after alpha-beta-depleted transplantation in children. Study results and caveats: The main origin of T-cell counts and diversity one year after transplant was newly produced T cells. After transplant, high TCRbeta diversity at day 60 in some patients arose from surviving recipient T cells and thymic progenitors. Approximately two months post-transplant, alpha-beta T cells reportedly originated from several hundred expanded graft clones.

With 5 bases removed from V and 3 bases from J, the gap between germline ends came to 17 bases. The CDR3 sequence is 16 residues long. Preparation of the TCRbeta library was carried out with unique molecular identifiers. TCRdb re-called the PCR reads through MiXCR, storing one row per CDR3 protein. The sample records about a million distinct CDR3 sequences, roughly 29% being singletons. In its sample, this clonotype was seen a few times. The antigen is undetermined. This chain connects TRBV12-3 or TRBV12-4 to TRBJ1-5; D is perhaps TRBD1 (5 bases). Sequences were derived from PBMCs, mostly from graft donor cells, sampled 360 days after TCRalphabeta/CD19-depleted stem cell transplant. The source is a boy under three years old who had a stem cell transplant for SCID, so the T cells may come from the graft donor. CDR3 nucleotides: TGTGCCAGCAGTCCCCAGGTGGGGACCATCAATCAGCCCCAGCATTTT. This translates into CASSPQVGTINQPQHF.